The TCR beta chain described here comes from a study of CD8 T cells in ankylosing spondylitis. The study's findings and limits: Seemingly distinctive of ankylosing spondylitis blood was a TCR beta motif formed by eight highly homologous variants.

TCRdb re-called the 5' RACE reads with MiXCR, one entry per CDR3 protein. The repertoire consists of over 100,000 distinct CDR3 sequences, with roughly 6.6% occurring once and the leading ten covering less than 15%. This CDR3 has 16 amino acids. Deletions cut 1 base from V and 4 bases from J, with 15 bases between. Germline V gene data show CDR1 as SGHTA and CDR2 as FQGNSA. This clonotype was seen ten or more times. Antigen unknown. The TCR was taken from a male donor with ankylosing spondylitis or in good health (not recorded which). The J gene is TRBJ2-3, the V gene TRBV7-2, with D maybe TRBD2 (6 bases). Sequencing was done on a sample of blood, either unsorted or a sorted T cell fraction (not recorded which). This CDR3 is CASSLGPGEEADTQYF. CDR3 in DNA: TGTGCCAGCAGCTTAGGTCCGGGAGAAGAAGCAGATACGCAGTATTTT.